This TCR beta chain was captured by sequencing in a study of cytomegalovirus exposure and HLA in healthy donors. Study-wide findings and caveats: Versus the approximately 700-donor mean, an Asian-associated ancestry cluster reportedly showed fewer N-insertions in a later analysis.

This clone occurred once. What it recognizes is unknown. The PCR used 60 Vbeta and 13 Jbeta primers. Libraries were prepared by immunoSEQ multiplex PCR; TCRdb keeps only in-frame clonotypes and omits some of them. The sample lists about 160,000 clones, roughly 78% occurring once. The CDR3 totals 14 residues. Trimming left V 2 bases short and J 6 bases short, with 12 bases between. The genes are TRBV5-3 and TRBJ2-1; D may be TRBD2 (5 bases). TRBV5-3 has ORF status, its function being uncertain. Material: PBMCs. The source is a man in his forties in good health and CMV-seronegative. The CDR3 loop reads CARSFKRATNEQFF. The CDR3 DNA reads TGTGCCAGAAGCTTCAAGAGGGCCACCAATGAGCAGTTCTTC.